The source of this T cell receptor (beta chain) is a study of T cells expressing NK-cell markers. About the research overall: The authors derived TCR beta repertoires from sorted CD3+CD56+NKG2C+, CD3+CD56+NKG2C- and CD3+CD56-NKG2C+ T cells. Whole-study results and caveats: A range of about 1.0-7.5% of CD8+ T cells consisted of dominant NKG2C+ clonotypes in 6 or 7 donors. Also leading the CD3+CD56-NKG2C+ fraction in several donors were these clonotypes.

TCRdb reprocessed the 5' RACE reads, keeping one entry per CDR3 protein, no DNA. The table lists about 140,000 distinct CDR3 sequences. The CDR3 is 16 amino acids. From germline, CDR1 is WSHSY and CDR2 SAAADI. As concerns this clonotype: Its antigen is as yet unknown.

This TCR was recovered from a man aged 18 to 29 in good health. The chain combines TRBV10-2 with TRBJ2-1; TCRdb picks TRBD2, but there is no DNA to check that call. The specimen sequenced was blood T cells: a sorted CD56 or NKG2C T cell subset, CD4+ or CD8+ T cells, or bulk PBMC T cells (not recorded which). The CDR3 reads CASSITSGKAYNEQFF.